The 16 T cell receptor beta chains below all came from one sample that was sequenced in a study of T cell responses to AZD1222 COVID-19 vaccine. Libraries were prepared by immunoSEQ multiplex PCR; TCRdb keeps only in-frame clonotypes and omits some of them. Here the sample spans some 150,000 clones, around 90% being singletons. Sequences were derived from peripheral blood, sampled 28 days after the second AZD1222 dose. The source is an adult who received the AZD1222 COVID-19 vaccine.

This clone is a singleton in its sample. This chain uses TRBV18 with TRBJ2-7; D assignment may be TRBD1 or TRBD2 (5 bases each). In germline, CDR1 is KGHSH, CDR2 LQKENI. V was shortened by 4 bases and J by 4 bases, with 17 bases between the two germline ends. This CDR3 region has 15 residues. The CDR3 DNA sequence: TGTGCCAGCTCACGCCGGGACCCTGCTTTTTACGAGCAGTACTTC. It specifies CASSRRDPAFYEQYF.

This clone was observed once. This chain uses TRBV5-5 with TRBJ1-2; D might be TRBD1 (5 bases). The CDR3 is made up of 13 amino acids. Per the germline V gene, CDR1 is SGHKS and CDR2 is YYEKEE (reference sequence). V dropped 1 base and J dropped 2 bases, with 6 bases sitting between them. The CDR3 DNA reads TGTGCCAGCAGCTTGAGACAGAACTATGGCTACACCTTC. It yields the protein CASSLRQNYGYTF. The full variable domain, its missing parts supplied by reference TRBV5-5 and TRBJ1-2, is DAGVTQSPTHLIKTRGQQVTLRCSPISGHKSVSWYQQVLGQGPQFIFQYYEKEERGRGNFPDRFSARQFPNYSSELNVNALLLGDSALYLCASSLRQNYGYTFGSGTRLTVV.

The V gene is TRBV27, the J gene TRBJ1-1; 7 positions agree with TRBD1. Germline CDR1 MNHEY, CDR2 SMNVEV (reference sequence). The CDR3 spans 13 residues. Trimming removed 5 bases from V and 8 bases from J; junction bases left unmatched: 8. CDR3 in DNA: TGTGCCAGCAGTCCCCTGGACAGGCGAGAAGCTTTCTTT. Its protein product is CASSPLDRREAFF.

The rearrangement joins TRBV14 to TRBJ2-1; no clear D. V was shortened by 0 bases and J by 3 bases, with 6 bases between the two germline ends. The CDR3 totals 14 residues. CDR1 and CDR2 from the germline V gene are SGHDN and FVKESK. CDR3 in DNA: TGTGCCAGCAGCCAAGATCTGGGCTACAATGAGCAGTTCTTC. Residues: CASSQDLGYNEQFF.

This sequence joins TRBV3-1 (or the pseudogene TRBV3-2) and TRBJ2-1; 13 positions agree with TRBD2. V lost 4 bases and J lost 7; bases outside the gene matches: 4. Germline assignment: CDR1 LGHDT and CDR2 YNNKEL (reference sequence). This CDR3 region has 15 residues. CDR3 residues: CASSLGTSGANEQFF. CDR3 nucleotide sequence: TGTGCCAGCAGCCTGGGGACTAGCGGGGCGAATGAGCAGTTCTTC.

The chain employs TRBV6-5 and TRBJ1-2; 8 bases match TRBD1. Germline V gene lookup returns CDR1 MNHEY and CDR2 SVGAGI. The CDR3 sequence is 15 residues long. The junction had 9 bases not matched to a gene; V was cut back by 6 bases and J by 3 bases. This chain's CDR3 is CASRPTTGDYYGYTF. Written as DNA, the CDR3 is TGTGCCAGCAGGCCCACGACAGGGGACTACTATGGCTACACCTTC.

In nucleotides, the CDR3 is TGTGCCAGCAGTGGTACCGGGACCCTAACAGCACGCCCGGAGCAGTACTTC. Its protein product is CASSGTGTLTARPEQYF. The rearrangement uses TRBV25-1 and TRBJ2-7; D might be TRBD1 or TRBD2, each matching 5 bases. The CDR3 contains 17 residues. Deletions cut 4 bases from V and 7 bases from J, with 26 bases between. Germline V lookup: CDR1 MGHDK, CDR2 SYGVNS.

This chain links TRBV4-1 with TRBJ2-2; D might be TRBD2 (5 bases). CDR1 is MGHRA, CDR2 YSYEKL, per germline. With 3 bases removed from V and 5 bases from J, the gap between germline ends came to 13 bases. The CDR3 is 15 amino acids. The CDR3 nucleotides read TGCGCCAGCAGCCACCAAGGGAGAGGTACCGGGGAGCTGTTTTTT. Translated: CASSHQGRGTGELFF.

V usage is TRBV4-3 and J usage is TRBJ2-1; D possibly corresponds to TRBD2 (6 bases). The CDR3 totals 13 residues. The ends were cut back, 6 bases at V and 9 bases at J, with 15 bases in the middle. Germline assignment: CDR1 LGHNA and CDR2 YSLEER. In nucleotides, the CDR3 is TGCGCCAGCAGTCACTCTCTGGGGGGTGAGCAGTTCTTC. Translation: CASSHSLGGEQFF.

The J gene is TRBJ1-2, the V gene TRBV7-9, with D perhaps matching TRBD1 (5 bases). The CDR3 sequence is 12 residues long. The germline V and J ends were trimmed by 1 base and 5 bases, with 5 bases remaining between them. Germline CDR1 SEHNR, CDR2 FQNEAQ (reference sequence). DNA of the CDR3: TGTGCCAGCAGCTTAGGACAGTATGGCTACACCTTC. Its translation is CASSLGQYGYTF.

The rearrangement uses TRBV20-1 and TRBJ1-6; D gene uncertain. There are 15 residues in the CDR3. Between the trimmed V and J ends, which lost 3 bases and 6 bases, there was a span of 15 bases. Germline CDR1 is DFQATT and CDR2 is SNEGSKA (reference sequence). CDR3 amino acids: CSASRRVLLNSPLHF. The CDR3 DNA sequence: TGCAGTGCTAGTAGGAGGGTACTGCTTAATTCACCCCTCCACTTT.

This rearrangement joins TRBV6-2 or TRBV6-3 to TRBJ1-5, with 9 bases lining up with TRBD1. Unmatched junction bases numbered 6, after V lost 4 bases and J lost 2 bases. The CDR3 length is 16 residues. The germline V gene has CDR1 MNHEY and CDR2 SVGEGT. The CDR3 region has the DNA TGTGCCAGCAGTTCCTGGACAGGGGTCGGCAATCAGCCCCAGCATTTT. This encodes CASSSWTGVGNQPQHF.

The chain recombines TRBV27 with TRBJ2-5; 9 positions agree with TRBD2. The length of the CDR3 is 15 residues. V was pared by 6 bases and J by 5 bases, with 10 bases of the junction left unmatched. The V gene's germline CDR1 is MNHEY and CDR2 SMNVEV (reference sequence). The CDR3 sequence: CASSRIAGELETQYF. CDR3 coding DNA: TGTGCCAGCAGCCGAATAGCGGGAGAGCTGGAGACCCAGTACTTC.

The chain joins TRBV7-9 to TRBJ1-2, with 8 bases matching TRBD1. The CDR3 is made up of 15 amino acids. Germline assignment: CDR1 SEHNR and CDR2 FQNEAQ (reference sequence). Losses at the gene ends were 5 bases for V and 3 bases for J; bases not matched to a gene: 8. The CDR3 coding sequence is TGTGCCAGCAGCCAACAGGGGGAGTCGTACTATGGCTACACCTTC. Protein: CASSQQGESYYGYTF.

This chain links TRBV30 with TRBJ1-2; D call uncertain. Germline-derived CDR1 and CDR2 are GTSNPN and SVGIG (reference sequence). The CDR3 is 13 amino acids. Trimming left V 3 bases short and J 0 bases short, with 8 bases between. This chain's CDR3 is CAWRTPPNYGYTF. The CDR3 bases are TGTGCCTGGAGGACGCCCCCTAACTATGGCTACACCTTC.

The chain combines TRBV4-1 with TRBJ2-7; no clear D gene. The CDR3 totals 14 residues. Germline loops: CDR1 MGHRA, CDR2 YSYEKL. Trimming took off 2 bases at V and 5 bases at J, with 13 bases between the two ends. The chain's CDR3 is CASSQTTPSHEQYF. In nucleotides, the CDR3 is TGCGCCAGCAGCCAAACGACACCTTCCCACGAGCAGTACTTC.